This record concerns one T cell receptor (beta chain) sequence. This record belongs to a study of blood T cell repertoires in COVID-19. Original methodology: Nucleated cell counts were estimated from reference gene primer amplification. Assay: immunoSEQ multiplex PCR; the TCRdb copy retains only in-frame clones and omits some. V and J calls and clone size are those listed in that table; D and trimming were worked out from the DNA. This sample has some 230,000 clones, with approximately 80% found just once. Participant-reported clinical history was the basis for cohort assignment. From germline, CDR1 is SGHTA and CDR2 FQGTGA. The CDR3 is made up of 16 amino acids. Trimming took off 5 bases at V and 2 bases at J, with 19 bases between the two ends.

The sequenced sample consisted of PBMCs or T cells enriched from blood (not recorded which). The TCR sequence derives from a man between 40 and 49 years old who had recovered from COVID-19. J is TRBJ2-7 and V is TRBV7-3, with D possibly TRBD2 on 5 matching bases. CDR3 amino acids: CASSTNDGDPTYEQYF. Here the CDR3 DNA reads TGTGCCAGCAGCACCAACGACGGGGATCCAACCTACGAGCAGTACTTC.